This T cell receptor (beta chain) is from a study of blood T cell repertoires in COVID-19. Generated by immunoSEQ multiplex PCR, the TCRdb table keeps only in-frame clones and is missing some. The sample contains approximately 150,000 clones, around 80% of which appear only once. V lost 5 bases, J lost 0 bases, and 7 bases lay in between. The CDR3 consists of 13 residues. Per the germline V gene, CDR1 is SGHTA and CDR2 is FQGTGA. The sample taken for sequencing was peripheral blood. The sequence derives from a man in his sixties with active or convalescent COVID-19. The rearrangement joins TRBV7-3 to TRBJ2-5; no definite D call. CDR3: CASSLQNQETQYF. The CDR3 region has the DNA TGTGCCAGCAGCCTGCAGAACCAAGAGACCCAGTACTTC.